This T cell receptor (beta chain) appears in the sequencing data of a study of blood T cell repertoires in COVID-19. Overall study: Samples of COVID-19 (acute and convalescent) were obtained from the United States, Italy and Spain.

Only a few counts were recorded for this clone. Cohorts were determined from participant-reported clinical history. In the authors' workflow: Cell counts per sample came from amplifying reference gene primers. The protocol was immunoSEQ multiplex PCR, while the TCRdb copy is restricted to in-frame clones and leaves out a portion. That table furnishes V, J and clone size, whereas the DNA furnished D and trimming. The sample holds approximately 210,000 clones, around 80% seen once. CDR3 length: 13 amino acids. Germline V CDR1 and CDR2: SGHAT, FQNNGV. Trimming stripped 4 bases from V and 2 bases from J, with 7 bases between.

Material for sequencing was PBMCs or T cells enriched from blood (not recorded which). The clonotype comes from a man between 40 and 49 years old who had recovered from COVID-19. J is TRBJ2-3 and V is TRBV11-2, with TRBD2 as a possible D gene (5 bases). The CDR3 loop is CASSSGSTDTQYF. For the CDR3, the DNA is TGTGCCAGCAGCTCGGGATCCACAGATACGCAGTATTTT.